The 30 T cell receptor beta chains reported below all come from one sample, sequenced in a study of CXCR3-negative and CXCR3-positive naive CD8 T cells. Findings and limits, study-wide: Naive CXCR3-positive cells had TRB CDR3s more hydrophobic than those of CXCR3-negative naive cells.

No antigens are known for them. TRB cDNA libraries were made by UMI-labeled 5' RACE. Each CDR3 protein gets one entry in TCRdb, which reprocessed the 5' RACE reads and gives no DNA. The listing records roughly 120,000 distinct CDR3 sequences. Specimen: naive CXCR3+ CD8+ T cells from blood. Subset noted: CD45RO-CCR7+CD27+CD95- naive CD8+ T cells expressing CXCR3 (TNR3+). Every receptor here comes from a human donor in good health. Some clones in this sample may be carry-over from other donors' samples.

The rearrangement uses TRBV4-3 and TRBJ1-1. The germline gives CDR1 LGHNA, CDR2 YSLEER. The CDR3 is 13 residues long. The CDR3 loop reads CASSQDEREEAFF.

V is TRBV7-9 and J is TRBJ2-2; TCRdb's D call, TRBD1, is unchecked because there is no DNA. The CDR3 is made up of 16 amino acids. Germline V lookup: CDR1 SEHNR, CDR2 FQNEAQ (reference sequence). The CDR3 protein is CASSHGQGSNTGELFF.

The chain has TRBV5-1 and TRBJ1-2. This CDR3 is 16 amino acids long. Germline loops: CDR1 SGHRS, CDR2 YFSETQ. CDR3: CASSLDTDQYLYGYTF.

This chain links TRBV7-8 with TRBJ2-7; TCRdb picks TRBD1, but there is no DNA to check that call. CDR1 and CDR2 (germline): SGHVS, FQNEAQ. The CDR3 loop spans 14 amino acids. The CDR3 loop is CASSTPRAIYEQYF.

This chain connects TRBV5-1 to TRBJ2-1; TCRdb indicates TRBD1, and absent DNA this call remains unverified. The CDR3 has 15 residues. Per germline, CDR1 SGHRS and CDR2 YFSETQ. The CDR3 region is CASSYTGGTYNEQFF. The full variable domain, with the rest looked up from reference TRBV5-1 and TRBJ2-1, is KAGVTQTPRYLIKTRGQQVTLSCSPISGHRSVSWYQQTPGQGLQFLFEYFSETQRNKGNFPGRFSGRQFSNSRSEMNVSTLELGDSALYLCASSYTGGTYNEQFFGPGTRLTVL.

The chain joins TRBV6-6 to TRBJ2-2; absent DNA, TCRdb's TRBD1 call cannot be checked. CDR1 and CDR2 from the germline V gene are MNHNY and SVGAGI (reference sequence). CDR3 length equals 14 residues. The CDR3 sequence: CASSYSQGTGELFF.

V is TRBV5-1 and J is TRBJ2-7; TCRdb returns TRBD1, unconfirmable since there is no DNA. CDR3 length: 15 amino acids. CDR1 and CDR2 (germline): SGHRS, YFSETQ. This CDR3 reads CASSIRQGVHYEQYF.

The chain links TRBV12-3 or TRBV12-4 to TRBJ1-1; TCRdb picks TRBD1, but there is no DNA to check that call. The CDR3 covers 12 residues. The CDR3: CASSFAEGEAFF.

The chain carries TRBV6-5 and TRBJ2-2; without DNA, the TCRdb call of TRBD1 cannot be checked. CDR1 is MNHEY and CDR2 is SVGAGI in the germline V gene. The CDR3 has 14 residues. The CDR3 sequence is CASSDGQTTGELFF.

CDR3 protein: CSATPQGTGQPLEAFF. The chain combines TRBV20-1 with TRBJ1-1; checking the TCRdb D call of TRBD1 is not possible without DNA. Germline lookup yields CDR1 DFQATT and CDR2 SNEGSKA (reference sequence). CDR3 length: 16 residues.

The V gene is TRBV13, the J gene TRBJ2-7. Germline assignment: CDR1 PRHDT and CDR2 FYEKMQ (reference sequence). This CDR3 comprises 14 residues. CDR3 loop: CASRLGLGSGEQYF.

The rearrangement joins TRBV7-9 to TRBJ2-5. Germline V gene data show CDR1 as SEHNR and CDR2 as FQNEAQ (reference sequence). CDR3 length: 13 amino acids. The CDR3 is CASSRVVQETQYF. The entire variable domain, with the rest obtained from reference TRBV7-9 and TRBJ2-5, is as follows: DTGVSQNPRHKITKRGQNVTFRCDPISEHNRLYWYRQTLGQGPEFLTYFQNEAQLEKSRLLSDRFSAERPKGSFSTLEIQRTEQGDSAMYLCASSRVVQETQYFGPGTRLLVL.

The chain couples TRBV7-2 to TRBJ2-1. CDR1 and CDR2 from the germline V gene are SGHTA and FQGNSA. There are 15 residues in the CDR3. CDR3 loop: CASSFGGGSYNEQFF.

The gene calls are TRBV12-3 or TRBV12-4 and TRBJ1-5; TCRdb proposes TRBD1, but this gene call is untestable without DNA. The CDR3 sequence is 15 residues long. CDR3 amino acids: CASSFGGGNNQPQHF.

V usage is TRBV29-1 and J usage is TRBJ1-1. The CDR3 length is 12 residues. Germline values: CDR1 SQVTM, CDR2 ANQGSEA. The CDR3 is CSVVDLNTEAFF.

The V call is TRBV5-4, the J call TRBJ2-7; there is no DNA to check the TCRdb D call of TRBD2. CDR1 is SGHNT and CDR2 is YYREEE in the germline V gene (reference sequence). CDR3 size: 17 residues. CDR3 loop: CASSLEGYEGRPYEQYF.

This chain connects TRBV12-3 or TRBV12-4 to TRBJ2-1; TCRdb designates TRBD1, a call that cannot be tested without DNA. This CDR3 is 12 amino acids long. The CDR3 sequence: CASSPPHNEQFF.

The V and J genes are TRBV10-2 and TRBJ2-3. Germline V gene sequence: CDR1 WSHSY, CDR2 SAAADI. The CDR3 runs 14 residues. Here the CDR3 reads CASSVGALTDTQYF.

The chain recombines TRBV4-3 with TRBJ2-2; with no DNA, the TCRdb D assignment of TRBD2 cannot be verified. Germline V gene sequence: CDR1 LGHNA, CDR2 YSLEER. This CDR3 has 17 amino acids. The CDR3 loop is CASSQESGTVNTGELFF.

The J gene is TRBJ1-6, the V gene TRBV12-3 or TRBV12-4. There are 14 residues in the CDR3. The CDR3 loop reads CASSLSSYNSPLHF.

This chain uses TRBV4-1 with TRBJ1-1; TCRdb's D call of TRBD1 is untestable without DNA. The CDR3 extends over 15 amino acids. Germline CDR1 MGHRA, CDR2 YSYEKL. CDR3: CASSMLQGLNTEAFF.

V gene TRBV20-1 combines with J gene TRBJ2-1; TCRdb's D call of TRBD2 is untestable without DNA. CDR1 and CDR2 (germline): DFQATT, SNEGSKA (reference sequence). The CDR3 has 15 residues. The CDR3 sequence is CSARPRIAGASEQFF.

This CDR3 is CASSTQKTGGRYGEQFF. This chain links TRBV11-2 with TRBJ2-1; the TCRdb D gene call, TRBD1, has no DNA to confirm it. Germline V gene sequence: CDR1 SGHAT, CDR2 FQNNGV. The CDR3 spans 17 residues.

The rearrangement uses TRBV7-9 and TRBJ1-1. The length of the CDR3 is 13 residues. CDR1 SEHNR and CDR2 FQNEAQ come from the germline V gene (reference sequence). The CDR3 spells CASSDPLNTEAFF. Based on the CDR3 plus reference TRBV7-9 and TRBJ1-1, the full variable domain is DTGVSQNPRHKITKRGQNVTFRCDPISEHNRLYWYRQTLGQGPEFLTYFQNEAQLEKSRLLSDRFSAERPKGSFSTLEIQRTEQGDSAMYLCASSDPLNTEAFFGQGTRLTVV.

The V call is TRBV29-1, the J call TRBJ2-1; the TCRdb D gene call, TRBD1, has no DNA to confirm it. CDR1 and CDR2 from the germline V gene are SQVTM and ANQGSEA. This CDR3 is 14 amino acids long. The CDR3: CSVEDPATGYEQFF.

This CDR3 reads CASSFDNLYEQYF. The genes are TRBV5-4 and TRBJ2-7. The length of the CDR3 is 13 residues. Germline CDR1 and CDR2: SGHNT and YYREEE (reference sequence).

This chain joins TRBV20-1 and TRBJ2-3. The CDR3 sequence is 15 residues long. CDR1 DFQATT and CDR2 SNEGSKA come from the germline V gene (reference sequence). The CDR3 protein is CSARYLAVPTDTQYF.

This rearrangement joins TRBV7-7 to TRBJ2-1; no DNA is available, so the TRBD1 call from TCRdb remains unchecked. The CDR3 has 12 amino acids. Per the germline V gene, CDR1 is SSHAT and CDR2 is FNYEAQ (reference sequence). The CDR3 loop is CASSPGGNEQFF.

The gene calls are TRBV28 and TRBJ2-7; TCRdb lists TRBD2, though no DNA is available to test this call. This CDR3 contains 16 residues. Germline assignment: CDR1 MDHEN and CDR2 SYDVKM. The CDR3 is CASSLFRGPRPYEQYF.

The chain combines TRBV5-1 with TRBJ2-2; TCRdb picks TRBD2, but there is no DNA to check that call. CDR1 and CDR2 (germline): SGHRS, YFSETQ. The CDR3 is made up of 17 amino acids. Here the CDR3 reads CASSLALGGAGAGELFF.